This TCR beta chain was sequenced during a study of spatial heterogeneity in lung cancer. Study context: Beta-chain sequences were consistently detected more often than alpha-chain sequences.

Trimming stripped 4 bases from V and 4 bases from J, with 14 bases between. Germline V gene lookup returns CDR1 KGHSY and CDR2 FQNENV. This CDR3 has 14 amino acids. This clonotype showed up many times. The time point is: sample taken at primary tumor resection. Sequencing of whole RNA from tumor, nontumor lung or frozen PBMC involved no sorting. MiXCR, run by TCRdb on the 5' RACE reads, gives a single entry per CDR3 protein. The sample carries approximately 40,000 distinct CDR3 sequences, roughly 8% recorded once. The clonotype was recovered from a male donor with early-stage non-small cell lung cancer. The V call is TRBV16, the J call TRBJ2-7; no clear D. Specimen: PBMCs, collected at surgery. This chain's CDR3 is CASSPPRAWYEQYV. The CDR3 DNA reads as TGTGCCAGCAGCCCCCCAAGGGCCTGGTACGAGCAGTACGTC.